One and the same sample provided the 7 T cell receptor beta chains below, sequenced in a study of cytomegalovirus exposure and HLA in healthy donors (dated by TCRdb to about 2017). The protocol used for the library was the immunoSEQ multiplex PCR assay. A mixture of 60 forward primers for TCR Vbeta segments and 13 reverse primers for TCR Jbeta segments was used in the multiplex PCR. This is the immuneACCESS table as TCRdb keeps it, with only in-frame sequences that have V and J called. A part of the clones is gone; compared with another copy, unresolved V genes explain less than half, and the rest is unexplained. Here the sample has 180,000 or so clones; about 81% occur a single time. Together, the top ten hold under 7.5% of the sample. The specimen sequenced was PBMCs. The receptor source for this set is a woman aged 50 to 65 in good health and CMV-seropositive.

J is TRBJ2-1 and V is TRBV30, with TRBD1 matching 7 bases. Germline V gene sequence: CDR1 GTSNPN, CDR2 SVGIG (reference sequence). The CDR3 spans 14 residues. The V and J ends lost 3 bases and 3 bases, in that order; junction bases with no gene match: 5. The CDR3 DNA reads as TGTGCCTGGAGGCGGAACAGGGGCTACAATGAGCAGTTCTTC. This sequence encodes CAWRRNRGYNEQFF.

This clone has a single count. J is TRBJ2-3 and V is TRBV5-6, with D perhaps matching TRBD2 (5 bases). V lost 4 bases and J lost 3, with 9 bases in between. This CDR3 is 13 amino acids long. CDR1 and CDR2 from the germline V gene are SGHDT and YYEEEE. The CDR3 DNA is TGTGCCAGCAGCAGCACGGGAACAGATACGCAGTATTTT. Translated, it gives CASSSTGTDTQYF.

V and J are TRBV25-1 and TRBJ2-1; a possible D gene is TRBD2 (6 bases). This CDR3 is built from 16 residues. Trimming stripped 3 bases from V and 7 bases from J, with 19 bases between. CDR1 and CDR2 from the germline V gene are MGHDK and SYGVNS. The CDR3 coding sequence is TGTGCCAGCAGTGATGTGGGCGGGAAGGTTGAGAATGAGCAGTTCTTC. This encodes CASSDVGGKVENEQFF.

This clone was found a few times. The genes are TRBV2 and TRBJ1-1; 7 nucleotides agree with TRBD1. V lost 6 bases to trimming and J lost 0 bases; unmatched junction nucleotides: 10. The CDR3 length is 16 residues. Germline CDR1 SNHLY, CDR2 FYNNEI. This chain's CDR3 is CASRGIKGTVNTEAFF. CDR3 sequence (DNA): TGTGCCAGCAGGGGTATTAAAGGGACAGTGAACACTGAAGCTTTCTTT.

This clone has a single count. The chain carries TRBV4-1 and TRBJ2-2; TRBD1 aligns across 8 bases. Germline V lookup: CDR1 MGHRA, CDR2 YSYEKL. The trim removed 1 base at V and 6 bases at J, leaving 4 bases unmatched. The CDR3 has 15 residues. The CDR3 DNA reads TGCGCCAGCAGCCAAGGGCTACAGGGGGCCGGGGAGCTGTTTTTT. Residues: CASSQGLQGAGELFF.

This clone appeared once. CDR3: CATSRLNSINQPQHF. As DNA, the CDR3 is TGTGCCACCAGCAGACTGAATAGTATCAATCAGCCCCAGCATTTT. V is TRBV15 and J is TRBJ1-5, with D uncertain. V lost 2 bases to trimming and J lost 3 bases, with 11 bases between them. Per the germline V gene, CDR1 is LNHNV and CDR2 is YYDKDF (reference sequence). This CDR3 contains 15 residues.

V and J are TRBV29-1 and TRBJ2-1; tentative D call: TRBD1 (5 bases). Trimming shortened V by 3 bases and J by 4 bases, and 13 bases separated the two germline ends. In germline, CDR1 is SQVTM, CDR2 ANQGSEA. CDR3 length equals 14 residues. The CDR3 sequence is CSVEGRIVYNEQFF. In nucleotides, the CDR3 is TGCAGCGTTGAGGGGCGGATAGTTTACAATGAGCAGTTCTTC.